The T cell receptor (beta chain) under discussion was sequenced for a study of control samples from healthy donors and cancer patients. Assay used: immunoSEQ multiplex PCR; TCRdb lists only in-frame clones, some missing. The sample includes roughly 92,000 clones, 85% to 90% seen only once; the top ten take about 7.6%. The source of this sequence is a woman aged 60 to 75 in good health. The material sequenced was blood.

As DNA, the CDR3 is TGTGCCAGCTCACCAGCCGGACAGGGGGTCTACGAGCAGTACTTC. Encoded protein: CASSPAGQGVYEQYF. The chain has TRBV18 and TRBJ2-7; 10 bases are shared with TRBD1. CDR1 KGHSH and CDR2 LQKENI come from the germline V gene. Unmatched junction bases numbered 4, after V lost 2 bases and J lost 3 bases. The CDR3 has 15 amino acids.